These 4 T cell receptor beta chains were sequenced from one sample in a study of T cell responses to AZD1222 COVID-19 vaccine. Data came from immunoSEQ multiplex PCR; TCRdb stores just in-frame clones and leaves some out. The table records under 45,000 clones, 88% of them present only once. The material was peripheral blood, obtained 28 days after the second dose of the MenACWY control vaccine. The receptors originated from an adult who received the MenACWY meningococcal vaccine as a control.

CDR3 sequence reads: CATSRDQVNTGELFF. The CDR3 DNA reads TGTGCCACCAGCAGAGATCAGGTGAACACCGGGGAGCTGTTTTTT. The chain employs TRBV15 and TRBJ2-2, with D uncertain. CDR1 is LNHNV, CDR2 YYDKDF, per germline (reference sequence). V gave up 0 bases and J gave up 1 base, with 6 bases separating them. This CDR3 comprises 15 residues.

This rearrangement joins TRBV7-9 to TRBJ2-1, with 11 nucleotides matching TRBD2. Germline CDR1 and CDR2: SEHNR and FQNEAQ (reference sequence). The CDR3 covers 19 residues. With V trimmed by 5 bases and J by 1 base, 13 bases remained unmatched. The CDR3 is CASSPPTLAGVISYNEQFF. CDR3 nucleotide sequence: TGTGCCAGCAGCCCACCAACACTAGCGGGAGTAATATCCTACAATGAGCAGTTCTTC.

This CDR3 is CASSLAGLKAQYF. The DNA for the CDR3 is TGTGCCAGCAGCTTGGCCGGTCTAAAGGCCCAGTACTTC. The J gene is TRBJ2-5, the V gene TRBV5-4; the D is unclear. The CDR3 covers 13 residues. CDR1 and CDR2 from the germline V gene are SGHNT and YYREEE (reference sequence). Trimming removed 0 bases at V and 9 bases at J, with 12 bases between.

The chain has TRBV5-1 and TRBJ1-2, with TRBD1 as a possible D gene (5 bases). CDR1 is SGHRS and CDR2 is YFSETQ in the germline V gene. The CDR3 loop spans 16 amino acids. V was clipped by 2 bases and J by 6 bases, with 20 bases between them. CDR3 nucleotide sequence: TGCGCCAGCAGCTTATTCGAGGGACGGAACAGAGATGGCTACACCTTC. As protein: CASSLFEGRNRDGYTF.